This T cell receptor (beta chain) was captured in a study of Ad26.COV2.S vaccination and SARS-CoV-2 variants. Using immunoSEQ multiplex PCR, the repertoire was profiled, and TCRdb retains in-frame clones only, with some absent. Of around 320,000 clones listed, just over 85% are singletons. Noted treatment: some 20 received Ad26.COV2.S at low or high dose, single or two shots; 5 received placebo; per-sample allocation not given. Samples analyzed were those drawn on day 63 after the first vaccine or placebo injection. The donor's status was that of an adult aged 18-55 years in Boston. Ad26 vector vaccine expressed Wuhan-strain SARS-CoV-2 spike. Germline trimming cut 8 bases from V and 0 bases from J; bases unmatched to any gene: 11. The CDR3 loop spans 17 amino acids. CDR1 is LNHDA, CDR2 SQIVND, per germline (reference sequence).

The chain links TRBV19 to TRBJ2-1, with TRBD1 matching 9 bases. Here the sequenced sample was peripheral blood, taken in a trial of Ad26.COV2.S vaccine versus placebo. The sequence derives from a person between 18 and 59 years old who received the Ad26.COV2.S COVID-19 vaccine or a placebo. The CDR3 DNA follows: TGTGCCAGTTCCTTCGGCGGGACAGGGAGCTCCTACAATGAGCAGTTCTTC. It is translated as CASSFGGTGSSYNEQFF.